The 22 T cell receptor beta chains listed next were all sequenced from one sample in a study of cytomegalovirus exposure and HLA in healthy donors. Use of 60 Vbeta and 13 Jbeta primers characterized the PCR. Produced via immunoSEQ multiplex PCR; TCRdb's table is partial and in-frame only. The table records 130,000 to 150,000 clones, about three quarters of them present only once. The specimen was PBMCs. These receptors were taken from a man aged 35-49 years in good health and CMV-seropositive.

In this sample, this clone turned up a few times. The gene calls are TRBV5-6 and TRBJ2-1; 9 bases fit TRBD1. The CDR3 covers 16 residues. J lost 0 bases, V lost 4 bases, and 5 bases had no gene match. CDR1 is SGHDT and CDR2 is YYEEEE in the germline V gene. The CDR3 region has the DNA TGTGCCAGCAGCGCTGACAGGGGGAGCTCCTACAATGAGCAGTTCTTC. It codes for CASSADRGSSYNEQFF.

The chain recombines TRBV4-3 with TRBJ2-1; D remains unclear. Germline V gene sequence: CDR1 LGHNA, CDR2 YSLEER. CDR3 length equals 13 residues. The germline V and J ends were trimmed by 0 bases and 7 bases, with 7 bases remaining between them. CDR3 protein: CASSQERSNEQFF. The CDR3 DNA reads as TGCGCCAGCAGCCAAGAGAGGTCAAATGAGCAGTTCTTC.

The chain couples TRBV6-1 to TRBJ2-3; 11 bases agree with TRBD1. Germline trimming cut 4 bases from V and 0 bases from J; bases unmatched to any gene: 6. CDR1 and CDR2 (germline): MNHNS, SASEGT. The length of the CDR3 is 17 residues. The CDR3 DNA follows: TGTGCCAGCAGTGGGACAGGGGGCCCCCGCAGCACAGATACGCAGTATTTT. Translation gives CASSGTGGPRSTDTQYF.

This chain links TRBV29-1 with TRBJ2-1; D possibly corresponds to TRBD2 (6 bases). The CDR3 consists of 13 residues. The germline gives CDR1 SQVTM, CDR2 ANQGSEA. The V end lost 3 bases, the J end lost 1 base, and 7 bases lay between the germline ends. CDR3 sequence: CSVDGGSYNEQFF. The DNA for the CDR3 is TGCAGCGTTGACGGGGGATCCTACAATGAGCAGTTCTTC.

The genes are TRBV28 and TRBJ1-5; possibly TRBD1 for D (5 bases). The length of the CDR3 is 15 residues. The V end was cut by 7 bases, the J end by 6 bases, with 19 bases between. Germline V gene sequence: CDR1 MDHEN, CDR2 SYDVKM. This CDR3 reads CASIPSRGRGQPQHF. The CDR3 DNA is TGTGCCAGCATTCCCTCAAGGGGTAGGGGTCAGCCCCAGCATTTT.

Points on this clone: Mismatch with germline at one junction end may stem from a read error. The chain couples TRBV7-9 to TRBJ2-1, with 8 nucleotides matching TRBD2. CDR3 length: 14 amino acids. Per the germline V gene, CDR1 is SEHNR and CDR2 is FQNEAQ (reference sequence). The CDR3 bases are TGTTCCAGCAGCTTGGGACTAGAATACAATGAGCAGTTCTTC. It encodes CSSSLGLEYNEQFF.

This clone occurred a few times. The V call is TRBV30, the J call TRBJ1-1; 8 bases map to TRBD1. Per the germline V gene, CDR1 is GTSNPN and CDR2 is SVGIG (reference sequence). J was trimmed by 2 bases and V by 7 bases; bases with no gene match: 3. The CDR3 runs 12 residues. CDR3 DNA: TGTGCCTTGGACAGGGTAAACACTGAAGCTTTCTTT. Protein sequence: CALDRVNTEAFF. Combining the CDR3 with reference TRBV30 and TRBJ1-1 gives the whole variable domain SQTIHQWPATLVQPVGSPLSLECTVEGTSNPNLYWYRQAAGRGLQLLFYSVGIGQISSEVPQNLSASRPQDRQFILSSKKLLLSDSGFYLCALDRVNTEAFFGQGTRLTVV.

The chain has TRBV5-1 and TRBJ2-1; tentatively, D is TRBD2 (5 bases). The CDR3 sequence is 15 residues long. The germline gives CDR1 SGHRS, CDR2 YFSETQ. The V gene lost 1 base and the J gene lost 5 bases, with 13 bases spanning the gap. The CDR3 coding sequence is TGCGCCAGCAGCTTGATTGAGGCGGGCAACAATGAGCAGTTCTTC. As protein: CASSLIEAGNNEQFF.

The rearrangement links TRBV19 to TRBJ2-5; 10 bases agree with TRBD2. TRBJ2-7 explains the end of the DNA better; the J call may be wrong. This CDR3 region has 16 residues. The germline gives CDR1 LNHDA, CDR2 SQIVND (reference sequence). CDR3 amino acids: CASTVSSSGSSYEQYF. Written as DNA, the CDR3 is TGTGCCAGTACCGTGAGTTCTAGCGGGAGTTCCTACGAGCAGTACTTC.

The rearrangement joins TRBV18 to TRBJ2-5; 8 nucleotides align to TRBD1. The junction had 7 bases not matched to a gene; V was cut back by 2 bases and J by 5 bases. This CDR3 is 15 amino acids long. The germline V gene encodes CDR1 KGHSH and CDR2 LQKENI. The CDR3 sequence: CASSPTRQGFETQYF. The CDR3 DNA follows: TGTGCCAGCTCACCAACCCGACAGGGGTTTGAGACCCAGTACTTC.

The rearrangement uses TRBV29-1 and TRBJ2-2; a possible D gene is TRBD2 (6 bases). V lost 5 bases to trimming and J lost 3 bases, with 22 bases between them. The germline CDR1 and CDR2 sequences are SQVTM and ANQGSEA. The CDR3 consists of 17 residues. CDR3 loop: CSVLASRGSLDTGELFF. The CDR3 nucleotides are TGCAGCGTTCTTGCAAGCCGGGGGTCCTTGGACACCGGGGAGCTGTTTTTT.

The V call is TRBV5-1, the J call TRBJ2-5; 9 bases line up with TRBD2. The trim removed 4 bases at V and 3 bases at J, leaving 4 bases unmatched. The germline V gene has CDR1 SGHRS and CDR2 YFSETQ. The CDR3 consists of 14 residues. This CDR3 is CASSPERGEETQYF. The CDR3 DNA reads TGCGCCAGCAGCCCCGAGCGGGGGGAAGAGACCCAGTACTTC.

The chain employs TRBV10-2 and TRBJ2-3, with D possibly being TRBD2 (7 bases). Trimming left V 10 bases short and J 4 bases short, with 21 bases between. This CDR3 is built from 15 residues. Looked up from germline, CDR1 is WSHSY and CDR2 is SAAADI. CDR3 in DNA: TGCGCCACCCGGCAACTTGCGGGGGCCGCAGATACGCAGTATTTT. Encoded protein: CATRQLAGAADTQYF.

This clone was detected only once. CDR3: CASSSPGLAGGYEQYF. CDR3 DNA sequence: TGTGCCAGCAGTTCTCCGGGACTAGCGGGAGGCTACGAGCAGTACTTC. The rearrangement uses TRBV28 and TRBJ2-7; 15 bases agree with TRBD2. CDR3 size: 16 residues. Looked up from germline, CDR1 is MDHEN and CDR2 is SYDVKM. After removal of 4 bases from V and 3 bases from J, the junction contained 4 bases not matched to a gene. Drawing the rest from reference TRBV28 and TRBJ2-7, the complete variable domain is DVKVTQSSRYLVKRTGEKVFLECVQDMDHENMFWYRQDPGLGLRLIYFSYDVKMKEKGDIPEGYSVSREKKERFSLILESASTNQTSMYLCASSSPGLAGGYEQYFGPGTRLTVT.

Regarding this clone: Germline is not matched at one junction end, which may reflect a read error. V usage is TRBV5-6 and J usage is TRBJ1-3; unclear D gene. Germline CDR1 is SGHDT and CDR2 is YYEEEE. The CDR3 spans 14 residues. The CDR3 nucleotides are TGTGCCAGCAGCTTCTCGGGGTCGGGAAACGCCATATATTTT. Translating it yields CASSFSGSGNAIYF.

The V and J genes are TRBV27 and TRBJ2-2, with TRBD2 matching over 11 bases. V trimming: 7 bases; J trimming: 6 bases; junction bases outside the gene matches: 10. The CDR3 totals 16 residues. CDR1 and CDR2 (germline): MNHEY, SMNVEV (reference sequence). The CDR3 spells CASKVAGGPIAGELFF. The CDR3 coding sequence is TGTGCCAGCAAGGTAGCGGGAGGGCCGATTGCCGGGGAGCTGTTTTTT.

This clone was seen only a few times. This chain links TRBV15 with TRBJ1-2, with D perhaps matching TRBD1 (6 bases). CDR3 length equals 16 residues. Germline lookup yields CDR1 LNHNV and CDR2 YYDKDF (reference sequence). Trimming cost V 5 bases and J 0 bases, with 16 bases left between them. The CDR3 coding sequence is TGTGCCACCAGCGTGGGGGGGGGCAGAGCTAACTATGGCTACACCTTC. Protein product: CATSVGGGRANYGYTF. Drawing the rest from reference TRBV15 and TRBJ1-2, the complete variable domain is DAMVIQNPRYQVTQFGKPVTLSCSQTLNHNVMYWYQQKSSQAPKLLFHYYDKDFNNEADTPDNFQSRRPNTSFCFLDIRSPGLGDTAMYLCATSVGGGRANYGYTFGSGTRLTVV.

The chain links TRBV10-2 to TRBJ1-1, with D tentatively TRBD1 (5 bases). The V and J ends lost 6 bases and 5 bases respectively, with 10 bases between them. Germline-derived CDR1 and CDR2 are WSHSY and SAAADI. This CDR3 spans 12 amino acids. CDR3 coding DNA: TGCGCCAGCAGGCTTCAGGGTACTGAAGCTTTCTTT. It codes for CASRLQGTEAFF.

The chain is built from TRBV11-2 and TRBJ2-5, with D perhaps matching TRBD1 (5 bases). TRBJ2-7 matches the DNA end more closely, so the J call is doubtful. Per the germline V gene, CDR1 is SGHAT and CDR2 is FQNNGV. This CDR3 spans 13 amino acids. The CDR3 sequence is CASSGRATTEQYF. CDR3 sequence (DNA): TGTGCCAGCAGCGGCAGGGCTACAACCGAGCAGTACTTC.

The chain combines TRBV5-1 with TRBJ2-3, with D possibly TRBD2 on 5 matching bases. Germline V gene sequence: CDR1 SGHRS, CDR2 YFSETQ. This CDR3 has 16 amino acids. The germline V and J ends were trimmed by 2 bases and 1 base, with 14 bases remaining between them. As DNA, the CDR3 is TGCGCCAGCAGCTTTCAGGATGGACTGGGCACAGATACGCAGTATTTT. It is translated as CASSFQDGLGTDTQYF.

V gene TRBV7-8 combines with J gene TRBJ2-4, with 9 bases that match TRBD2. Germline lookup yields CDR1 SGHVS and CDR2 FQNEAQ. Unmatched junction bases numbered 14, after V lost 5 bases and J lost 6 bases. There are 17 residues in the CDR3. CDR3 in amino acids: CASSRRTSAYGGNIQYF. The CDR3 DNA reads TGTGCCAGCAGCCGGCGGACTAGCGCCTATGGGGGAAACATTCAGTACTTC.

This chain uses TRBV19 with TRBJ1-1, with no clear D. The V gene lost 3 bases and the J gene lost 1 base, with 9 bases spanning the gap. Germline lookup yields CDR1 LNHDA and CDR2 SQIVND (reference sequence). CDR3 length: 14 amino acids. In DNA, the CDR3 is TGTGCCAGTAGTATCCCGGGAGGGAACACTGAAGCTTTCTTT. Protein product: CASSIPGGNTEAFF.